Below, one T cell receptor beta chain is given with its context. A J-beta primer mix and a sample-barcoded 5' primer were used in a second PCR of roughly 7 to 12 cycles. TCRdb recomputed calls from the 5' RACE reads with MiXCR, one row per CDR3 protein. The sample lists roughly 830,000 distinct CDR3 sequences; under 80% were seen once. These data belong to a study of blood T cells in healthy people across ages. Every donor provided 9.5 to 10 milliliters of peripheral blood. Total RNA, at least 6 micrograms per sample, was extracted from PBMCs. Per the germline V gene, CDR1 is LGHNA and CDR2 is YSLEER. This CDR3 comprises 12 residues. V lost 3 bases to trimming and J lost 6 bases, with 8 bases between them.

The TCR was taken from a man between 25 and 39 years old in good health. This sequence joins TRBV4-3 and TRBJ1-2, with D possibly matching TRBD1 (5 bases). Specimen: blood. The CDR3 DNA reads TGCGCCAGCAGCCAGCCGGGACATGGCTACACCTTC. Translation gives CASSQPGHGYTF.